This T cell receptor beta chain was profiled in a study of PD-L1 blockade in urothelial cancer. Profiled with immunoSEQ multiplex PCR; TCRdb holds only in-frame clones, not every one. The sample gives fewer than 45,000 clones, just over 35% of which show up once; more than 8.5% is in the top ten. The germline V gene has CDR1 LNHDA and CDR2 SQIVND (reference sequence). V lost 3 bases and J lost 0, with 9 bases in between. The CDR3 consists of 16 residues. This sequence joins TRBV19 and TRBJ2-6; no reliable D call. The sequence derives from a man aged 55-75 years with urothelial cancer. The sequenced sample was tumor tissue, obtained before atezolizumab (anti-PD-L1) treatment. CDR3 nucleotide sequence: TGTGCCAGTAGTATGGATGGGTCCTCTGGGGCCAACGTCCTGACTTTC. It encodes CASSMDGSSGANVLTF.